These 23 T cell receptor beta chains came from one sample sequenced in a study of blood T cell repertoires in COVID-19. Repertoires were generated with immunoSEQ multiplex PCR, while TCRdb's copy carries only in-frame clones and drops some. In the table there are 45,000 to 55,000 clones, approximately 89% of which are singletons. Material for sequencing was peripheral blood. These receptors were obtained from a woman older than 75 with acute or convalescent COVID-19.

The chain uses TRBV18 and TRBJ2-1; TRBD1 aligns across 9 bases. This CDR3 comprises 18 residues. CDR1 is KGHSH, CDR2 LQKENI, per germline. With V trimmed by 4 bases and J by 3 bases, 13 bases remained unmatched. The CDR3 is CASSQPGQGGPFYNEQFF. The DNA for the CDR3 is TGTGCCAGCTCACAACCGGGACAGGGAGGGCCTTTCTACAATGAGCAGTTCTTC.

The chain is built from TRBV19 and TRBJ1-5; the D gene is possibly TRBD1 (5 bases). Germline V lookup: CDR1 LNHDA, CDR2 SQIVND (reference sequence). CDR3 length: 15 amino acids. V was pared by 0 bases and J by 9 bases, with 15 bases between. In DNA, the CDR3 is TGTGCCAGTAGTATAGAGGCAGGGAGGTGGGGGCCCCAGCATTTT. As protein: CASSIEAGRWGPQHF.

The J gene is TRBJ1-1, the V gene TRBV19; TRBD1 agrees at 8 bases. Germline values: CDR1 LNHDA, CDR2 SQIVND (reference sequence). With 6 bases clipped from V and 7 bases from J, the junction kept 7 bases outside the gene matches. This CDR3 contains 13 residues. The CDR3 nucleotides are TGTGCCAGTAGAACTCAGGGGGCTAATGAAGCTTTCTTT. It is translated as CASRTQGANEAFF.

The V gene is TRBV29-1, the J gene TRBJ1-4; no clear D gene. CDR3 length: 14 residues. Germline CDR1 reads SQVTM; CDR2 reads ANQGSEA. The V end lost 4 bases, the J end lost 8 bases, and 17 bases lay between the germline ends. The CDR3 sequence is CSVASGGSREKLFF. CDR3 nucleotide sequence: TGCAGCGTTGCCAGCGGAGGCTCCAGGGAAAAACTGTTTTTT.

V gene TRBV6-1 combines with J gene TRBJ2-7; 7 nucleotides line up with TRBD1. CDR3 length equals 12 residues. The V gene end was trimmed by 2 bases and the J gene end by 10 bases; junction bases not matched to a gene: 5. The V gene's germline CDR1 is MNHNS and CDR2 SASEGT. The CDR3 sequence is CASSERAGGQYF. Here the CDR3 DNA reads TGTGCCAGCAGTGAAAGGGCAGGGGGACAGTACTTC.

The chain employs TRBV5-1 and TRBJ2-7, with D tentatively TRBD1 (5 bases). The CDR3 totals 16 residues. Between the trimmed V and J ends, which lost 0 bases and 2 bases, there was a span of 15 bases. Germline values: CDR1 SGHRS, CDR2 YFSETQ. The CDR3: CASSLATVASPYEQYF. Written as DNA, the CDR3 is TGCGCCAGCAGCTTGGCGACAGTCGCCTCCCCCTACGAGCAGTACTTC. The variable domain in full, with the rest retrieved from reference TRBV5-1 and TRBJ2-7, is KAGVTQTPRYLIKTRGQQVTLSCSPISGHRSVSWYQQTPGQGLQFLFEYFSETQRNKGNFPGRFSGRQFSNSRSEMNVSTLELGDSALYLCASSLATVASPYEQYFGPGTRLTVT.

The CDR3 here is CASSAQGGDQPQHF. CDR3 nucleotides: TGTGCCAGCAGCGCACAGGGGGGGGATCAGCCCCAGCATTTT. This chain links TRBV9 with TRBJ1-5; TRBD1 matches 8 bases. The CDR3 totals 14 residues. Germline loops: CDR1 SGDLS, CDR2 YYNGEE. Trimming cost V 3 bases and J 5 bases; bases outside gene matches: 4.

The J gene is TRBJ2-5, the V gene TRBV4-2, with 11 bases matching TRBD2. There are 17 residues in the CDR3. Germline CDR1 and CDR2: LGHNA and YNFKEQ. J was trimmed by 5 bases and V by 0 bases; bases with no gene match: 8. The DNA for the CDR3 is TGTGCCAGCAGCCAAGATGGTAGCGGGGGGGCCGTTGAGACCCAGTACTTC. Encoded protein: CASSQDGSGGAVETQYF.

The chain employs TRBV3-1 (or the pseudogene TRBV3-2) and TRBJ1-2; 8 positions agree with TRBD1. V shed 3 bases, J shed 4 bases, and the junction held 10 bases outside the gene matches. Germline-derived CDR1 and CDR2 are LGHDT and YNNKEL (reference sequence). There are 16 residues in the CDR3. The CDR3 loop reads CASSHGTGAMGYGYTF. The CDR3 region has the DNA TGTGCCAGCAGCCACGGGACAGGTGCGATGGGCTATGGCTACACCTTC.

The chain is built from TRBV18 and TRBJ2-3; maybe TRBD1 (6 bases). The germline gives CDR1 KGHSH, CDR2 LQKENI. The CDR3 runs 13 residues. V was shortened by 5 bases and J by 8 bases, with 14 bases between the two germline ends. DNA of the CDR3: TGTGCCAGCTCATCGGAGCAGGGGCGTACGCAGTATTTT. This sequence encodes CASSSEQGRTQYF.

This clone showed up just a few times. V and J are TRBV3-1 (or the pseudogene TRBV3-2) and TRBJ2-7; 10 positions match TRBD1. The germline gives CDR1 LGHDT, CDR2 YNNKEL (reference sequence). V was pared by 0 bases and J by 1 base, with 3 bases of the junction left unmatched. The CDR3 is 16 amino acids. DNA of the CDR3: TGTGCCAGCAGCCAAGATCCGGGACAGGGGTCCTACGAGCAGTACTTC. This encodes CASSQDPGQGSYEQYF.

This chain joins TRBV27 and TRBJ2-1; 10 nucleotides line up with TRBD1. V lost 8 bases and J lost 7; bases outside the gene matches: 11. CDR1 is MNHEY and CDR2 is SMNVEV in the germline V gene (reference sequence). The CDR3 spans 15 residues. In DNA, the CDR3 is TGTGCCAGCTTCCCCGTGGACAGGGGGGGGAATGAGCAGTTCTTC. Translated: CASFPVDRGGNEQFF.

V and J are TRBV5-6 and TRBJ1-4; D gene unclear. Trimming left V 2 bases short and J 0 bases short, with 8 bases between. The germline V gene encodes CDR1 SGHDT and CDR2 YYEEEE. The CDR3 is made up of 15 amino acids. The DNA for the CDR3 is TGTGCCAGCAGCTTAAGCGGTGCAACTAATGAAAAACTGTTTTTT. Amino acids: CASSLSGATNEKLFF.

This chain links TRBV3-1 (or the pseudogene TRBV3-2) with TRBJ1-6; 8 bases map to TRBD1. The CDR3 is 16 residues long. Germline trimming cut 4 bases from V and 9 bases from J; bases unmatched to any gene: 11. The germline V gene encodes CDR1 LGHDT and CDR2 YNNKEL (reference sequence). The CDR3 here is CASSLSRGQGVSPLHF. In DNA form, the CDR3 reads TGTGCCAGCAGCCTCTCACGTGGACAGGGCGTTTCACCCCTCCACTTT.

CDR3 coding DNA: TGTGCCAGCAGCCGAGGGCCCAATCAGCCCCAGCATTTT. It yields the protein CASSRGPNQPQHF. This chain links TRBV3-1 (or the pseudogene TRBV3-2) with TRBJ1-5, with unresolved D. Germline CDR1 LGHDT, CDR2 YNNKEL (reference sequence). CDR3 length equals 13 residues. Trimming cost V 4 bases and J 3 bases, with 7 bases left between them.

The chain carries TRBV2 and TRBJ2-2; 7 bases fit TRBD2. V lost 10 bases to trimming and J lost 3 bases; unmatched junction nucleotides: 11. The CDR3 contains 15 residues. The germline V gene encodes CDR1 SNHLY and CDR2 FYNNEI. The CDR3 nucleotides are TGTGCCACCCAAGGTACTAGCGAGTACACCGGGGAGCTGTTTTTT. Amino acid sequence: CATQGTSEYTGELFF.

The chain links TRBV19 to TRBJ2-7, with D possibly matching TRBD2 (6 bases). Germline loops: CDR1 LNHDA, CDR2 SQIVND (reference sequence). There are 13 residues in the CDR3. The V gene lost 7 bases and the J gene lost 0 bases, with 10 bases spanning the gap. The CDR3 protein is CASKEGSSYEQYF. Written as DNA, the CDR3 is TGTGCCAGTAAGGAGGGCAGCTCCTACGAGCAGTACTTC.

This chain joins TRBV29-1 and TRBJ1-1, with TRBD1 matching 7 bases. This CDR3 is built from 10 residues. Losses at the gene ends were 6 bases for V and 6 bases for J; bases not matched to a gene: 1. Germline V gene sequence: CDR1 SQVTM, CDR2 ANQGSEA. CDR3 in amino acids: CSVQGAEAFF. The CDR3 DNA reads as TGCAGCGTCCAGGGGGCTGAAGCTTTCTTT.

The V and J genes are TRBV2 and TRBJ1-4; D is perhaps TRBD1 (6 bases). CDR1 and CDR2 from the germline V gene are SNHLY and FYNNEI. This CDR3 region has 16 residues. V dropped 6 bases and J dropped 7 bases, with 21 bases sitting between them. CDR3: CASSRRVGTISEKLFF. CDR3 coding DNA: TGTGCCAGCAGCAGAAGGGTGGGGACAATCAGTGAAAAACTGTTTTTT.

The chain uses TRBV19 and TRBJ2-5; weak D call: TRBD1 (6 bases). CDR1 and CDR2 (germline): LNHDA, SQIVND (reference sequence). The CDR3 runs to 15 residues. V gave up 5 bases and J gave up 5 bases, with 18 bases separating them. DNA for the CDR3: TGTGCCAGTAGTGTGTCTAGGTGGGACAAGGAGACCCAGTACTTC. It translates to CASSVSRWDKETQYF.

The chain recombines TRBV6-5 with TRBJ1-6; 8 bases fit TRBD1. CDR1 is MNHEY and CDR2 is SVGAGI in the germline V gene. The CDR3 length is 15 residues. J gave up 11 bases and V 4 bases, and 10 bases lay outside the gene matches. The CDR3 coding sequence is TGTGCCAGCAGTTCGTCCGGGACAGGAGGAACACCCCTCCACTTT. Its translation: CASSSSGTGGTPLHF.

This CDR3 reads CASSLNQGYEQYV. CDR3 coding DNA: TGTGCCAGCAGCTTGAACCAGGGCTACGAGCAGTACGTC. The chain has TRBV5-5 and TRBJ2-7; TRBD1 might be the D (5 bases). V lost 1 base to trimming and J lost 3 bases, with 8 bases between them. CDR1 is SGHKS and CDR2 is YYEKEE in the germline V gene (reference sequence). The CDR3 spans 13 residues.

The rearrangement links TRBV3-1 (or the pseudogene TRBV3-2) to TRBJ2-2; D is unclear. Germline assignment: CDR1 LGHDT and CDR2 YNNKEL (reference sequence). V lost 1 base to trimming and J lost 2 bases, with 5 bases between them. CDR3 length: 14 residues. In nucleotides, the CDR3 is TGTGCCAGCAGCCAAGCCACTAACACCGGGGAGCTGTTTTTT. Translated: CASSQATNTGELFF.